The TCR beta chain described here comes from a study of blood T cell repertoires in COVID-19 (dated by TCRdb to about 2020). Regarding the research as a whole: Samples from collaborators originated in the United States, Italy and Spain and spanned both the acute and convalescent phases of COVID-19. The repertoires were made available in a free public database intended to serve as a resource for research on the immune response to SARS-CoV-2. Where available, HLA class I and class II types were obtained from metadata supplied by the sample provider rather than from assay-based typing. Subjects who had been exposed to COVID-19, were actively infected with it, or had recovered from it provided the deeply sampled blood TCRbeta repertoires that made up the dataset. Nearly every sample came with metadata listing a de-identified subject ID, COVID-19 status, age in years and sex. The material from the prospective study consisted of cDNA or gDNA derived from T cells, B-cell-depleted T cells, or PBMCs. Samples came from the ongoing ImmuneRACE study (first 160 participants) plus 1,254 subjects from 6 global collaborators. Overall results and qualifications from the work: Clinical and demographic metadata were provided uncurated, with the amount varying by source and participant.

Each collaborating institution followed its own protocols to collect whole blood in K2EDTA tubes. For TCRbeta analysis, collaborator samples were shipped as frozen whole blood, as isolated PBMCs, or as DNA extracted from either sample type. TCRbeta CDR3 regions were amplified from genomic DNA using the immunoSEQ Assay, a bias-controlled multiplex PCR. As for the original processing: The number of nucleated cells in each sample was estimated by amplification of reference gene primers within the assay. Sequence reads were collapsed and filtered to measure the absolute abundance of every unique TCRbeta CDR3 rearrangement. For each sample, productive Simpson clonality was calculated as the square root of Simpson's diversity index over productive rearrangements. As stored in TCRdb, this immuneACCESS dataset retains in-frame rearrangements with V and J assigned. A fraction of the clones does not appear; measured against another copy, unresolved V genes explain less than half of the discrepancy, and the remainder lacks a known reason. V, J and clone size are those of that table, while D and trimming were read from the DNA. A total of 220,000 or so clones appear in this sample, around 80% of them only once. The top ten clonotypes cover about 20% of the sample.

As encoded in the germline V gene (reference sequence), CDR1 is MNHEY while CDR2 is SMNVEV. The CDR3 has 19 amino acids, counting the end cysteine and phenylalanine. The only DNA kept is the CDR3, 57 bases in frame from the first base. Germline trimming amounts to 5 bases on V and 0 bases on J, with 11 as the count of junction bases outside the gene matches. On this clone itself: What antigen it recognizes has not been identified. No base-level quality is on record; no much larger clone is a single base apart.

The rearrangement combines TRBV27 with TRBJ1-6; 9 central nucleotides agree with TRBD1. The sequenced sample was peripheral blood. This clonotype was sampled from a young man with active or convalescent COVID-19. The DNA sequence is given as TGTGCCAGCAGTGTGGGACAGGGAGGGAGAAGCTCCTATAATTCACCCCTCCACTTT. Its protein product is CASSVGQGGRSSYNSPLHF.